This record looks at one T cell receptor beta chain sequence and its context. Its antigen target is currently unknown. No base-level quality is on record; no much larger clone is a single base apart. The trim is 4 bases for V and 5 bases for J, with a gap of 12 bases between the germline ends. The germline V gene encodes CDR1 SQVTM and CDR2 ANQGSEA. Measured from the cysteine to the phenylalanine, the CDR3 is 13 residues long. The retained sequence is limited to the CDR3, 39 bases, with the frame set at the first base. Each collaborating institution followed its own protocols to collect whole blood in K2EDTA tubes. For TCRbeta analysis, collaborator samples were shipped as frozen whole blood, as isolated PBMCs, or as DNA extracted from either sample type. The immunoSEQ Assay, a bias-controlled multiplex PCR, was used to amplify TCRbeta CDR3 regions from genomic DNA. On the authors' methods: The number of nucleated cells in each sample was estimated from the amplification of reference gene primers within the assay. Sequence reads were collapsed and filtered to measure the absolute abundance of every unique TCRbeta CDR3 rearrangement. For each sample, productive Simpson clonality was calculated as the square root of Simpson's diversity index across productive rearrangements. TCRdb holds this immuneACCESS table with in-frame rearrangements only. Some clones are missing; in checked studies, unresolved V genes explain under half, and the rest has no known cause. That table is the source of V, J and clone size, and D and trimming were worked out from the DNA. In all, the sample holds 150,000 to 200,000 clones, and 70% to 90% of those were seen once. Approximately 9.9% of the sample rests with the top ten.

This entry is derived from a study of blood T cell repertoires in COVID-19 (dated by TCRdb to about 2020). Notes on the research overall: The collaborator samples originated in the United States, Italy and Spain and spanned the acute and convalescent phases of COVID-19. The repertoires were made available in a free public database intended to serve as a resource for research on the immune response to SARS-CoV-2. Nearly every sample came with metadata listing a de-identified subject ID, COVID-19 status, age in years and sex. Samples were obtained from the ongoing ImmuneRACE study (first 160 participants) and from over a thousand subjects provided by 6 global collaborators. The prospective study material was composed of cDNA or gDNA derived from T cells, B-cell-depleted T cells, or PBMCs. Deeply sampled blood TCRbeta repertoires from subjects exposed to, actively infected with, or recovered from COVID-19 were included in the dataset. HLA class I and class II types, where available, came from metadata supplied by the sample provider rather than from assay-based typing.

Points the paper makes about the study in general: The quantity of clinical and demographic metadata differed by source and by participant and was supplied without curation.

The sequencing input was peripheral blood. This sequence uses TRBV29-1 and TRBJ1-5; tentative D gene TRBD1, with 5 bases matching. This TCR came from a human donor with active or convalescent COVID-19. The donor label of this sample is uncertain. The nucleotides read TGCAGCGTTGGACAGAACGGGTATCAGCCCCAGCATTTT. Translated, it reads CSVGQNGYQPQHF.